This entry features one TCR beta chain sequence. Combining a sample-barcoded 5' primer with a J-beta primer mix, a second PCR ran for roughly 7 to 12 cycles. Via MiXCR, TCRdb re-called the 5' RACE reads, giving one row per CDR3 protein. The repertoire includes approximately 1,700,000 distinct CDR3 sequences, roughly 43% of them detected once, and roughly 24% sits in the top ten. Germline V gene lookup returns CDR1 DFQATT and CDR2 SNEGSKA (reference sequence). V lost 5 bases to trimming and J lost 10 bases; unmatched junction nucleotides: 11. The CDR3 is 14 amino acids. The data stem from a study of blood T cells in healthy people across ages.

This chain links TRBV20-1 with TRBJ1-6; 7 bases line up with TRBD1. The clonotype was recovered from a human donor in good health. Sequences were obtained from blood. The CDR3 sequence is CSALSGTDRSPLHF. CDR3 DNA sequence: TGCAGTGCTCTCTCCGGGACAGACAGGTCACCCCTCCACTTT.